This T cell receptor beta chain originates from a study of T cell responses to AZD1222 COVID-19 vaccine. Regarding the study as a whole: It should be noted that donors were predominantly white British and more often female, and clonal diversity was possibly underestimated.

As regards this clone: Antigen unknown.

The CDR3 is made up of 16 amino acids. Germline CDR1 is LGHDT and CDR2 is YNNKEL (reference sequence). With 3 bases clipped from V and 3 bases from J, the junction kept 2 bases outside the gene matches. Clones were read by immunoSEQ multiplex PCR, and TCRdb kept only the in-frame ones, dropping some. The table records approximately 150,000 clones, just over 90% of them present only once. This receptor was obtained from an adult in good health. The sequenced sample was peripheral blood, obtained on day 0 of AZD1222 vaccination. The J gene is TRBJ2-3, the V gene TRBV3-1 (or the pseudogene TRBV3-2); 14 bases line up with TRBD2. The DNA of the CDR3 is TGTGCCAGCAGCCAGACTAGCGGGGGGGCGACAGATACGCAGTATTTT. It is translated as CASSQTSGGATDTQYF.